The rows below give T cell receptor beta chains drawn from one sample of a study of CD8+ T cells in alopecia areata. Clones were read by immunoSEQ multiplex PCR, and TCRdb kept only the in-frame ones, dropping some. This table holds about 160,000 clones, 55% to 75% found once. The sequences come from CD4+ T cells sorted from blood, collected at week 4, from a patient treated with tofacitinib. These receptors came from a human donor with alopecia areata. Each CDR3 is given with its conserved first and last residue. The order of the fields is D gene, J gene, CDR3 length, clone size, V gene, CDR3 DNA, CDR3 protein. A D gene is named only where the DNA matches it firmly. Not every row has a clone size; where given, it reads once, few, many or a size class.

d_call: .
j_call: TRBJ1-2
cdr3_length: 18
clone_size: .
v_call: TRBV14
cdr3_nt: TGTGCCAGCAGCCAAGAGGGGTCGGTAAGCCTCCGTCGCTATGGCTACACCTTC
cdr3_aa: CASSQEGSVSLRRYGYTF

d_call: .
j_call: TRBJ2-3
cdr3_length: 11
clone_size: few
v_call: TRBV2
cdr3_nt: TGTGCCAGCAGTGAATCCGGGGCGCAGTATTTT
cdr3_aa: CASSESGAQYF

d_call: TRBD2
j_call: TRBJ2-1
cdr3_length: 15
clone_size: few
v_call: TRBV7-7
cdr3_nt: TGTGCTAGCAGCCCTCGGGGGGGACCCTACAATGAGCAGTTCTTC
cdr3_aa: CASSPRGGPYNEQFF

d_call: .
j_call: TRBJ2-4
cdr3_length: 14
clone_size: .
v_call: TRBV30
cdr3_nt: TGTGCCTGGAAATACAGGCCCTCGGGGAACATTCAGTACTTC
cdr3_aa: CAWKYRPSGNIQYF

d_call: .
j_call: TRBJ2-2
cdr3_length: 13
clone_size: few
v_call: TRBV29-1
cdr3_nt: TGCAGCGTTGACCGGCAGGGTAGCGGGGAGCTGTTTTTT
cdr3_aa: CSVDRQGSGELFF

d_call: .
j_call: TRBJ1-1
cdr3_length: 14
clone_size: .
v_call: TRBV6-5
cdr3_nt: TGTGCCAGCAGTTCATCCCCGGGACTAAAGGAAGCTTTCTTT
cdr3_aa: CASSSSPGLKEAFF

d_call: .
j_call: TRBJ2-7
cdr3_length: 13
clone_size: .
v_call: TRBV30
cdr3_nt: TGTGCCTGGAGTGTACCGGACCTCTACGAGCAGTACTTC
cdr3_aa: CAWSVPDLYEQYF

d_call: .
j_call: TRBJ2-7
cdr3_length: 13
clone_size: once
v_call: TRBV30
cdr3_nt: TGTGCCTGGTCTGTGGGTCTCTACTACGAGCAGTACTTC
cdr3_aa: CAWSVGLYYEQYF

d_call: TRBD1
j_call: TRBJ2-7
cdr3_length: 13
clone_size: .
v_call: TRBV5-1
cdr3_nt: TGCGCCAGCAGCCCGGGACAGGGTGCCGAGCAGTACTTC
cdr3_aa: CASSPGQGAEQYF

d_call: .
j_call: TRBJ1-1
cdr3_length: 14
clone_size: .
v_call: TRBV7-2
cdr3_nt: TGTGCCAGCAGCTTACACCAGGGTGGCACTGAAGCTTTCTTT
cdr3_aa: CASSLHQGGTEAFF

d_call: TRBD1
j_call: TRBJ1-2
cdr3_length: 16
clone_size: few
v_call: TRBV27
cdr3_nt: TGTGCCAGCAGTTTATCCCCGGGACAGGGGGCGCGTGGCTACACCTTC
cdr3_aa: CASSLSPGQGARGYTF

d_call: .
j_call: TRBJ2-3
cdr3_length: 15
clone_size: .
v_call: TRBV29-1
cdr3_nt: TGCAGCGTGAACCCCAGGACGGGTTACACAGATACGCAGTATTTT
cdr3_aa: CSVNPRTGYTDTQYF

d_call: TRBD1
j_call: TRBJ1-5
cdr3_length: 15
clone_size: .
v_call: TRBV7-9
cdr3_nt: TGTGCCAGCAGCCCAGGGGACAGGGCAAATCAGCCCCAGCATTTT
cdr3_aa: CASSPGDRANQPQHF

d_call: .
j_call: TRBJ1-2
cdr3_length: 14
clone_size: .
v_call: TRBV25-1
cdr3_nt: TGTGCCAGCAGTGCCCCGGACAAGCAATATGGCTACACCTTC
cdr3_aa: CASSAPDKQYGYTF

d_call: .
j_call: TRBJ2-3
cdr3_length: 12
clone_size: few
v_call: TRBV10-3
cdr3_nt: TGTGCCATCAGTCAAGGACGAGATACGCAGTATTTT
cdr3_aa: CAISQGRDTQYF

d_call: .
j_call: TRBJ2-5
cdr3_length: 10
clone_size: .
v_call: TRBV23-1
cdr3_nt: TGCGCCAGCAGTGAAGAGACCCAGTACTTC
cdr3_aa: CASSEETQYF

d_call: .
j_call: TRBJ2-6
cdr3_length: 17
clone_size: .
v_call: TRBV5-4
cdr3_nt: TGTGCCAGCAGCTTGGGGGCAGGGGCGAGGGGGGCCAACGTCCTGACTTTC
cdr3_aa: CASSLGAGARGANVLTF

d_call: .
j_call: TRBJ1-2
cdr3_length: 13
clone_size: .
v_call: TRBV29-1
cdr3_nt: TGCAGCGTTGACAGGGTCGCGGACTATGGCTACACCTTC
cdr3_aa: CSVDRVADYGYTF

d_call: TRBD1
j_call: TRBJ2-5
cdr3_length: 14
clone_size: .
v_call: TRBV6-5
cdr3_nt: TGTGCCAGCAGTGGGGACAGGGGGCCAGAGACCCAGTACTTC
cdr3_aa: CASSGDRGPETQYF

d_call: .
j_call: TRBJ2-1
cdr3_length: 13
clone_size: .
v_call: TRBV18
cdr3_nt: TGTGCCAGCTCACCCCCCGGGCAAGATGAGCAGTTCTTC
cdr3_aa: CASSPPGQDEQFF

d_call: TRBD2
j_call: TRBJ2-3
cdr3_length: 13
clone_size: .
v_call: TRBV29-1
cdr3_nt: TGCAGCGTCCGCCGGGGGGTCACAGATACGCAGTATTTT
cdr3_aa: CSVRRGVTDTQYF

d_call: .
j_call: TRBJ2-2
cdr3_length: 14
clone_size: .
v_call: TRBV2
cdr3_nt: TGTGCCAGCAGACGGACAGTGAACACCGGGGAGCTGTTTTTT
cdr3_aa: CASRRTVNTGELFF

d_call: .
j_call: TRBJ2-5
cdr3_length: 12
clone_size: .
v_call: TRBV5-6
cdr3_nt: TGTGCCAGCAGCTTGACAGGGGAGACCCAGTACTTC
cdr3_aa: CASSLTGETQYF

d_call: .
j_call: TRBJ1-2
cdr3_length: 12
clone_size: .
v_call: TRBV30
cdr3_nt: TGTGCCTGTGAGGTAACAGGGACTGGCTACACCTTC
cdr3_aa: CACEVTGTGYTF

d_call: .
j_call: TRBJ2-3
cdr3_length: 17
clone_size: .
v_call: TRBV30
cdr3_nt: TGTGCCTGGACGAGGGGGATTAAGATTGGGGCCACAGATACGCAGTATTTT
cdr3_aa: CAWTRGIKIGATDTQYF

d_call: .
j_call: TRBJ2-1
cdr3_length: 12
clone_size: .
v_call: TRBV5-6
cdr3_nt: TGTGCCAGCAGCTTGAGGCGGAATGAGCAGTTCTTC
cdr3_aa: CASSLRRNEQFF

d_call: .
j_call: TRBJ2-1
cdr3_length: 12
clone_size: few
v_call: TRBV7-9
cdr3_nt: TGTGCCAGCAGCATGGTCCACAATGAGCAGTTCTTC
cdr3_aa: CASSMVHNEQFF

d_call: .
j_call: TRBJ2-7
cdr3_length: 14
clone_size: .
v_call: TRBV25-1
cdr3_nt: TGTGCCAGCAGAGGGAACTGGGAGCGATACGAGCAGTACTTC
cdr3_aa: CASRGNWERYEQYF

d_call: TRBD1
j_call: TRBJ2-2
cdr3_length: 17
clone_size: once
v_call: TRBV27
cdr3_nt: TGTGCCAGCAGCCACCCCAGGACAGGGCTGAACACCGGGGAGCTGTTTTTT
cdr3_aa: CASSHPRTGLNTGELFF

d_call: .
j_call: TRBJ2-7
cdr3_length: 13
clone_size: .
v_call: TRBV6-6
cdr3_nt: TGTGCCAGCACCTTACCGGACACCTACGAGCAGTACTTC
cdr3_aa: CASTLPDTYEQYF

d_call: .
j_call: TRBJ1-6
cdr3_length: 12
clone_size: .
v_call: TRBV5-6
cdr3_nt: TGTGCCAGCAGCTTGCTTTACTCACCCCTCCACTTT
cdr3_aa: CASSLLYSPLHF

d_call: .
j_call: TRBJ2-7
cdr3_length: 13
clone_size: .
v_call: TRBV27
cdr3_nt: TGTGCCAGCAGTTTGTCAGGGCTTAGGTTGCAGTACTTC
cdr3_aa: CASSLSGLRLQYF

d_call: .
j_call: TRBJ1-6
cdr3_length: 15
clone_size: .
v_call: TRBV27
cdr3_nt: TGTGCCAGCAGTTGGGAGGGGGGCTGGAATTCACCCCTCCACTTT
cdr3_aa: CASSWEGGWNSPLHF

d_call: .
j_call: TRBJ1-1
cdr3_length: 11
clone_size: .
v_call: TRBV29-1
cdr3_nt: TGCAGCGTTGTAGGGCAGGAAGAAGCTTTCTTT
cdr3_aa: CSVVGQEEAFF

d_call: .
j_call: TRBJ2-5
cdr3_length: 11
clone_size: .
v_call: TRBV20-1
cdr3_nt: TGCAGTGCTAGAGTAATAGAGACCCAGTACTTC
cdr3_aa: CSARVIETQYF

d_call: TRBD1
j_call: TRBJ2-1
cdr3_length: 14
clone_size: .
v_call: TRBV5-1
cdr3_nt: TGCGCCAGCGAAGATGGCAGGGGGATGAATGAGCAGTTCTTC
cdr3_aa: CASEDGRGMNEQFF

d_call: .
j_call: TRBJ1-5
cdr3_length: 15
clone_size: .
v_call: TRBV19
cdr3_nt: TGTGCCAGTAGTATTAGGGGGGTGGGCGATCAGCCCCAGCATTTT
cdr3_aa: CASSIRGVGDQPQHF

d_call: .
j_call: TRBJ1-2
cdr3_length: 15
clone_size: .
v_call: TRBV27
cdr3_nt: TGTGCCAGCAGTTTAGAAGTCACGGTATCCTATGGCTACACCTTC
cdr3_aa: CASSLEVTVSYGYTF

d_call: .
j_call: TRBJ2-1
cdr3_length: 15
clone_size: .
v_call: TRBV6-5
cdr3_nt: TGTGCCAGCAGTTATGACAAGAGCTCCTACAATGAGCAGTTCTTC
cdr3_aa: CASSYDKSSYNEQFF

d_call: .
j_call: TRBJ2-5
cdr3_length: 12
clone_size: .
v_call: TRBV2
cdr3_nt: TGTGCCAGCAGTTTGTACCAAGAGACCCAGTACTTC
cdr3_aa: CASSLYQETQYF

d_call: .
j_call: TRBJ1-5
cdr3_length: 15
clone_size: .
v_call: TRBV30
cdr3_nt: TGTGCCTGGAGTGAGTCTGCACGGACCAATCAGCCCCAGCATTTT
cdr3_aa: CAWSESARTNQPQHF

d_call: .
j_call: TRBJ1-2
cdr3_length: 15
clone_size: .
v_call: TRBV15
cdr3_nt: TGTGCCACCAGCAGCTACCGGGACGGAGTCTATGGCTACACCTTC
cdr3_aa: CATSSYRDGVYGYTF

d_call: .
j_call: TRBJ1-6
cdr3_length: 15
clone_size: .
v_call: TRBV30
cdr3_nt: TGTGCCTGGAACCAACCGGGCAGTCGGAATTCACCCCTCCACTTT
cdr3_aa: CAWNQPGSRNSPLHF

d_call: .
j_call: TRBJ1-6
cdr3_length: 15
clone_size: .
v_call: TRBV4-2
cdr3_nt: TGTGCCAGCAGCTTTCGACAGGCGGTCAATTCACCCCTCCACTTT
cdr3_aa: CASSFRQAVNSPLHF

d_call: .
j_call: TRBJ2-2
cdr3_length: 16
clone_size: .
v_call: TRBV6-5
cdr3_nt: TGTGCCAGCAGTTACAACGGCGGATCAAACACCGGGGAGCTGTTTTTT
cdr3_aa: CASSYNGGSNTGELFF

d_call: .
j_call: TRBJ1-2
cdr3_length: 15
clone_size: .
v_call: TRBV9
cdr3_nt: TGTGCCAGCAGCACCGAAGTACTTGGGGGACGTGGCTACACCTTC
cdr3_aa: CASSTEVLGGRGYTF

d_call: .
j_call: TRBJ1-6
cdr3_length: 15
clone_size: few
v_call: TRBV10-3
cdr3_nt: TGTGCCACTACCTCGGGGGAAAGGAATAATTCACCCCTCCACTTT
cdr3_aa: CATTSGERNNSPLHF

d_call: .
j_call: TRBJ1-1
cdr3_length: 14
clone_size: .
v_call: TRBV27
cdr3_nt: TGTGCCAGCAGCCTGACAACTTCCAACACTGAAGCTTTCTTT
cdr3_aa: CASSLTTSNTEAFF

d_call: .
j_call: TRBJ2-5
cdr3_length: 16
clone_size: .
v_call: TRBV7-9
cdr3_nt: TGTGCCAGCAGCCCCGAGCGCGGCCAGGGGAGGGAGACCCAGTACTTC
cdr3_aa: CASSPERGQGRETQYF

d_call: TRBD1
j_call: TRBJ1-3
cdr3_length: 16
clone_size: .
v_call: TRBV9
cdr3_nt: TGTGCCAGCAGCCCCCACCGCGGGACAGCTGGAAACACCATATATTTT
cdr3_aa: CASSPHRGTAGNTIYF

d_call: .
j_call: TRBJ1-6
cdr3_length: 15
clone_size: .
v_call: TRBV10-2
cdr3_nt: TGCGCCAGCAGGGGGACGAGCTCCTATAATTCACCCCTCCACTTT
cdr3_aa: CASRGTSSYNSPLHF

d_call: .
j_call: TRBJ2-5
cdr3_length: 11
clone_size: .
v_call: TRBV20-1
cdr3_nt: TGCAGTGCTGCTAATAGGGGGACCCAGTACTTC
cdr3_aa: CSAANRGTQYF

d_call: .
j_call: TRBJ2-7
cdr3_length: 12
clone_size: .
v_call: TRBV30
cdr3_nt: TGTGCCTGGAGTCAACAGGCCTACGAGCAGTACTTC
cdr3_aa: CAWSQQAYEQYF

d_call: .
j_call: TRBJ2-7
cdr3_length: 12
clone_size: .
v_call: TRBV5-1
cdr3_nt: TGCGCCAGCAGCCCAAATCGGGACGAGCAGTACTTC
cdr3_aa: CASSPNRDEQYF

d_call: .
j_call: TRBJ2-7
cdr3_length: 11
clone_size: .
v_call: TRBV11-1
cdr3_nt: TGTGCCAGCAGCTTCTCCTACGAGCAGTACTTC
cdr3_aa: CASSFSYEQYF

d_call: .
j_call: TRBJ2-5
cdr3_length: 13
clone_size: .
v_call: TRBV7-2
cdr3_nt: TGTGCCAGCAGCAGGGGTATCCAAGAGACCCAGTACTTC
cdr3_aa: CASSRGIQETQYF

d_call: .
j_call: TRBJ1-1
cdr3_length: 15
clone_size: .
v_call: TRBV6-1
cdr3_nt: TGTGCCAGCAGTGAAGCGAGCCTCCTGAACACTGAAGCTTTCTTT
cdr3_aa: CASSEASLLNTEAFF

d_call: .
j_call: TRBJ2-6
cdr3_length: 15
clone_size: .
v_call: TRBV30
cdr3_nt: TGTGCCGGGGGCGGGTTTCTCTCTGGGGCCAACGTCCTGACTTTC
cdr3_aa: CAGGGFLSGANVLTF

d_call: .
j_call: TRBJ1-2
cdr3_length: 11
clone_size: .
v_call: TRBV20-1
cdr3_nt: TGCAGTGCTCCGTTGGCCTATGGCTACACCTTC
cdr3_aa: CSAPLAYGYTF

d_call: .
j_call: TRBJ1-1
cdr3_length: 13
clone_size: once
v_call: TRBV6-6
cdr3_nt: TGTGCCAGCAGTTACTCGCGGAACACTGAAGCTTTCTTT
cdr3_aa: CASSYSRNTEAFF